One and the same sample provided the 23 T cell receptor beta chains below, sequenced in a study of T-cell reconstitution after alpha-beta-depleted transplantation in children. During its preparation, the TCRbeta library received unique molecular identifiers. Each CDR3 protein gets one entry after TCRdb re-called the PCR reads with MiXCR. The sample holds 500,000 or so distinct CDR3 sequences; over 9.5% are singletons and the top ten take 13% to 15%. The sequencing used PBMCs, mostly from graft donor cells, collected 180 days after TCRalphabeta/CD19-depleted stem cell transplant. The origin of the receptors is a female patient aged 2-10 years who had a stem cell transplant for aplastic anemia, so the T cells may come from the graft donor.

This clonotype was observed a handful of times. CDR3 sequence: CASSLGGQGAMNTEAFF. CDR3 coding DNA: TGTGCCAGCAGCTTAGGGGGACAGGGGGCGATGAACACTGAAGCTTTCTTT. The V gene is TRBV7-3, the J gene TRBJ1-1, with 12 bases matching TRBD1. The germline V gene encodes CDR1 SGHTA and CDR2 FQGTGA. The CDR3 consists of 17 residues. V lost 2 bases to trimming and J lost 0 bases; unmatched junction nucleotides: 4.

This clonotype was picked up a small number of times. The chain couples TRBV10-3 to TRBJ1-5; TRBD1 agrees at 8 bases. Germline loops: CDR1 ENHRY, CDR2 SYGVKD. The junction had 0 bases not matched to a gene; V was cut back by 8 bases and J by 6 bases. There are 11 residues in the CDR3. CDR3 nucleotides: TGTGCCATCGGGACAGGTCAGCCCCAGCATTTT. Amino acid sequence: CAIGTGQPQHF.

This clonotype was seen ten or more times. The V call is TRBV10-3, the J call TRBJ2-3; D call uncertain. Germline CDR1 ENHRY, CDR2 SYGVKD. Trimming removed 0 bases from V and 6 bases from J, with 4 bases in between. The CDR3 totals 12 residues. The CDR3 DNA is TGTGCCATCAGTGAGTCTGGGGATACGCAGTATTTT. This encodes CAISESGDTQYF.

The chain carries TRBV28 and TRBJ2-7; 10 bases agree with TRBD2. Germline assignment: CDR1 MDHEN and CDR2 SYDVKM. The CDR3 has 14 residues. V lost 7 bases to trimming and J lost 3 bases; unmatched junction nucleotides: 6. The CDR3 sequence is CASNPGLAIYEQYF. CDR3 DNA: TGTGCCAGCAACCCGGGACTAGCGATCTACGAGCAGTACTTC.

In this sample, this clonotype turned up a few times. The chain carries TRBV30 and TRBJ2-7; D is possibly TRBD1 or TRBD2 (5 bases each). Trimming pared 2 bases from V and 0 bases from J, leaving 23 bases between. Germline V gene sequence: CDR1 GTSNPN, CDR2 SVGIG (reference sequence). CDR3 length: 18 amino acids. The CDR3 DNA reads as TGTGCCTGGAGTCCACCTACCGGGGACGGCCGGAGCTCCTACGAGCAGTACGTC. This codes for CAWSPPTGDGRSSYEQYV.

This clonotype showed up just a few times. The chain couples TRBV9 to TRBJ1-2, with 8 bases identical to TRBD1. Per germline, CDR1 SGDLS and CDR2 YYNGEE. CDR3 length: 12 residues. J lost 8 bases, V lost 3 bases, and 3 bases had no gene match. CDR3 nucleotide sequence: TGTGCCAGCAGCGCCAGGGGGCGCGGCTACACCTTC. It codes for CASSARGRGYTF. Using reference TRBV9 and TRBJ1-2 for the parts outside the CDR3, the full variable domain is DSGVTQTPKHLITATGQRVTLRCSPRSGDLSVYWYQQSLDQGLQFLIQYYNGEERAKGNILERFSAQQFPDLHSELNLSSLELGDSALYFCASSARGRGYTFGSGTRLTVV.

The genes are TRBV7-2 and TRBJ2-1, with TRBD2 identical over 15 bases. With V trimmed by 0 bases and J by 9 bases, 3 bases remained unmatched. Germline V gene sequence: CDR1 SGHTA, CDR2 FQGNSA. CDR3 length equals 16 residues. CDR3: CASSLARTSGRVEQFF. The CDR3 DNA follows: TGTGCCAGCAGCTTAGCCCGGACTAGCGGGAGGGTTGAGCAGTTCTTC.

The rearrangement links TRBV10-3 to TRBJ2-1; no firm D call. This CDR3 is built from 13 residues. V gave up 9 bases and J gave up 0 bases, with 9 bases separating them. From germline, CDR1 is ENHRY and CDR2 SYGVKD. Here the CDR3 reads CAIKTDSYNEQFF. CDR3 DNA sequence: TGTGCCATTAAAACAGACTCCTACAATGAGCAGTTCTTC.

V and J are TRBV14 and TRBJ2-2, with unresolved D. Per germline, CDR1 SGHDN and CDR2 FVKESK. The CDR3 extends over 16 amino acids. The V and J ends lost 0 bases and 1 base respectively, with 9 bases between them. The CDR3 DNA follows: TGTGCCAGCAGCCAAGATTTATTCTGGAACACCGGGGAGCTGTTTTTT. The encoded protein is CASSQDLFWNTGELFF.

The chain combines TRBV5-1 with TRBJ1-2; D gene uncertain. The V gene's germline CDR1 is SGHRS and CDR2 YFSETQ. Trimming pared 7 bases from V and 7 bases from J, leaving 17 bases between. The CDR3 length is 13 residues. In DNA, the CDR3 is TGCGCCAGCCTTGGACGGACCCCGGGTGGCTACACCTTC. It specifies CASLGRTPGGYTF.

This clonotype came up a few times. The rearrangement links TRBV20-1 to TRBJ2-7; 10 bases map to TRBD2. This CDR3 region has 14 residues. CDR1 and CDR2 from the germline V gene are DFQATT and SNEGSKA (reference sequence). With V trimmed by 6 bases and J by 4 bases, 9 bases remained unmatched. The CDR3 nucleotides are TGCAGTGCCCAGAGCGGGAGGGCCGGGTACGAGCAGTACTTC. As protein: CSAQSGRAGYEQYF.

This chain links TRBV7-2 with TRBJ2-2; 12 bases agree with TRBD2. The CDR3 totals 17 residues. After removal of 5 bases from V and 3 bases from J, the junction contained 7 bases not matched to a gene. Per the germline V gene, CDR1 is SGHTA and CDR2 is FQGNSA. The CDR3: CASSARLAGVYTGELFF. The CDR3 region has the DNA TGTGCCAGCAGCGCCCGACTAGCGGGAGTCTACACCGGGGAGCTGTTTTTT.

The chain couples TRBV12-3 or TRBV12-4 to TRBJ1-2, with a tentative D call TRBD1 (5 bases). Trimming shortened V by 1 base and J by 4 bases, and 16 bases separated the two germline ends. The CDR3 is made up of 16 amino acids. DNA for the CDR3: TGTGCCAGCAGTTTAGAAACAGGCAGATATCGCTATGGCTACACCTTC. This codes for CASSLETGRYRYGYTF.

In the case of this clonotype: Its ends do not fully match the called genes, so a read error is possible. This chain connects TRBV19 to TRBJ2-1; 8 bases agree with TRBD1. CDR1 LNHDA and CDR2 SQIVND come from the germline V gene (reference sequence). There are 13 residues in the CDR3. CDR3 sequence (DNA): TGTGCCAGTAGTATCCCTCCAGGGGGCATTGAGCTCTTC. Translated: CASSIPPGGIELF. The entire variable domain, with the rest obtained from reference TRBV19 and TRBJ2-1, is as follows: DGGITQSPKYLFRKEGQNVTLSCEQNLNHDAMYWYRQDPGQGLRLIYYSQIVNDFQKGDIAEGYSVSREKKESFPLTVTSAQKNPTAFYLCASSIPPGGIELFGPGTRLTVL.

This clonotype showed up just a few times. The J gene is TRBJ2-3, the V gene TRBV7-2; 11 bases fit TRBD2. Germline V gives CDR1 SGHTA, CDR2 FQGNSA. V shed 3 bases, J shed 13 bases, and the junction held 15 bases outside the gene matches. The CDR3 is 16 amino acids. The CDR3 nucleotides read TGTGCCAGCAGCTTGGCCCCTAGCGGGGGGCCCCCTTTGGAGTATTTT. Its protein product is CASSLAPSGGPPLEYF. The variable domain in full, with the rest retrieved from reference TRBV7-2 and TRBJ2-3, is GAGVSQSPSNKVTEKGKDVELRCDPISGHTALYWYRQSLGQGLEFLIYFQGNSAPDKSGLPSDRFSAERTGGSVSTLTIQRTQQEDSAVYLCASSLAPSGGPPLEYFGPGTRLTVL.

This clonotype was seen a few times. The CDR3 spells CASSSTGTGGSGELFF. CDR3 DNA sequence: TGTGCCAGCAGTTCCACCGGGACAGGGGGCTCCGGGGAGCTGTTTTTT. The V gene is TRBV12-3 or TRBV12-4, the J gene TRBJ2-2; 12 bases line up with TRBD1. V shed 4 bases and J 6 bases; nucleotides not matched to a gene: 6. The CDR3 sequence is 16 residues long.

The CDR3 is CASSLPGLAGVNEQFF. CDR3 sequence (DNA): TGTGCCAGCAGCTTACCGGGACTAGCGGGAGTGAATGAGCAGTTCTTC. The rearrangement joins TRBV7-9 to TRBJ2-1; 14 positions agree with TRBD2. V was clipped by 2 bases and J by 7 bases; unmatched bases: 4. The CDR3 covers 16 residues. CDR1 is SEHNR, CDR2 FQNEAQ, per germline (reference sequence).

The V and J genes are TRBV9 and TRBJ1-1, with 9 bases matching TRBD1. CDR1 SGDLS and CDR2 YYNGEE come from the germline V gene. CDR3 length equals 15 residues. With V trimmed by 1 base and J by 7 bases, 8 bases remained unmatched. In DNA form, the CDR3 reads TGTGCCAGCAGCGTACTACAGGGGGCGCAAGATGAAGCTTTCTTT. Translated, it gives CASSVLQGAQDEAFF.

The sample holds a few counts of this clonotype. The J gene is TRBJ1-3, the V gene TRBV29-1; 8 nucleotides line up with TRBD1. The CDR3 length is 15 residues. With 6 bases clipped from V and 3 bases from J, the junction kept 10 bases outside the gene matches. The V gene's germline CDR1 is SQVTM and CDR2 ANQGSEA. CDR3 in amino acids: CSVGTGGFYGNTIYF. The CDR3 DNA follows: TGCAGCGTCGGAACAGGGGGATTTTATGGAAACACCATATATTTT.

This clonotype has at least ten counts. The V gene is TRBV6-1, the J gene TRBJ2-3; 13 bases are shared with TRBD2. The CDR3 consists of 16 residues. Germline-derived CDR1 and CDR2 are MNHNS and SASEGT. The trim removed 5 bases at V and 2 bases at J, leaving 4 bases unmatched. CDR3 nucleotides: TGTGCCAGCAGTCCGGGACTAGCGGGATTCACAGATACGCAGTATTTT. Protein sequence: CASSPGLAGFTDTQYF.

This chain joins TRBV2 and TRBJ2-6; D not resolved. CDR3 length equals 15 residues. Trimming removed 8 bases from V and 4 bases from J, with 15 bases in between. CDR1 is SNHLY, CDR2 FYNNEI, per germline. CDR3 sequence: CASWLFGGGANVLTF. CDR3 DNA: TGTGCCAGCTGGCTTTTCGGTGGCGGGGCCAACGTCCTGACTTTC.

The chain is built from TRBV7-2 and TRBJ2-7, with TRBD2 matching 7 bases. The germline V gene has CDR1 SGHTA and CDR2 FQGNSA. This CDR3 comprises 13 residues. Unmatched junction bases numbered 2, after V lost 4 bases and J lost 2 bases. CDR3: CASSYGRPYEQYF. CDR3 DNA: TGTGCCAGCAGCTACGGGAGGCCCTACGAGCAGTACTTC.

The chain employs TRBV24-1 and TRBJ2-3, with D possibly matching TRBD2 (5 bases). The CDR3 contains 18 residues. Trimming stripped 5 bases from V and 1 base from J, with 21 bases between. Per germline, CDR1 KGHDR and CDR2 SFDVKD. The DNA of the CDR3 is TGTGCCACCAGTGGGCGAGACCCCCCTAGCCATCGCACAGATACGCAGTATTTT. It yields the protein CATSGRDPPSHRTDTQYF.